This T cell receptor (beta chain) appears in the sequencing data of a study of cytomegalovirus exposure and HLA in healthy donors. Study-wide findings and caveats: In a later analysis, V- and J-gene trimming of beta chains associated with a DCLRE1C missense variant, replicated independently. Common viral pathogens (according to a later analysis) appeared linked to several of the most significant clusters. A likely sequencing artifact accounted for one observed cluster of highly shared sequence variants.

With 60 Vbeta and 13 Jbeta primers, the PCR was carried out. The table came from immunoSEQ multiplex PCR; TCRdb's copy has only in-frame clones and leaves some out. The sample carries about 180,000 clones, about 80% recorded once. The length of the CDR3 is 16 residues. The V end was cut by 0 bases, the J end by 0 bases, with 6 bases between. Germline loops: CDR1 MNHEY, CDR2 SVGAGI. With regard to this clone: Its antigen is unidentified.

The specimen sequenced was PBMCs. The V gene is TRBV6-5, the J gene TRBJ2-6; no clear D. The sequence was obtained from a man between 25 and 39 years old in good health and CMV-seronegative. The DNA for the CDR3 is TGTGCCAGCAGTTACTCGAGTGTCTCTGGGGCCAACGTCCTGACTTTC. Its translation is CASSYSSVSGANVLTF.